Included here is one T cell receptor (beta chain) sequence, with context. The antigen is undetermined. The data were obtained in a study of cytomegalovirus exposure and HLA in healthy donors. The PCR contained 60 Vbeta and 13 Jbeta primers. Using immunoSEQ multiplex PCR, the repertoire was profiled, and TCRdb retains in-frame clones only, with some absent. The table has approximately 100,000 clones, about 80% seen once; the top ten hold roughly 1.8%. With V trimmed by 2 bases and J by 0 bases, 4 bases remained unmatched. This CDR3 has 16 amino acids. Germline V CDR1 and CDR2: MGHRA, YSYEKL. Study-wide points: Presence/absence analyses took donor sequencing depth as roughly uniform. The study flagged roughly 160 TCR beta chains as cytomegalovirus-associated. Later analysis identified 16,951 TCR beta sequences associated with HLA alleles, using a false discovery rate threshold of 0.05. Despite most TCR sequences being rare, some public TCRs occurred in many donors.

V gene TRBV4-1 combines with J gene TRBJ2-7, with 10 bases fitting TRBD2. This TCR derives from a woman between 40 and 50 years old in good health and CMV-seronegative. Sequencing was carried out using PBMCs. The CDR3 coding sequence is TGCGCCAGCAGCCAAACTAGCGGGATGAGCTCCTACGAGCAGTACTTC. It yields the protein CASSQTSGMSSYEQYF.